A single sample gave rise to the 23 T cell receptor beta chains below, sequenced in a study of blood T cell repertoires in COVID-19. TCRdb's copy holds only in-frame clones and misses some; the assay was immunoSEQ multiplex PCR. The sample contains about 100,000 clones, 82% of which appear only once. Input material: peripheral blood. The receptor source for this set is a man aged 55 to 70 with acute or convalescent COVID-19.

The chain is built from TRBV2 and TRBJ2-1; weak D call: TRBD2 (5 bases). Per germline, CDR1 SNHLY and CDR2 FYNNEI. Trimming left V 8 bases short and J 4 bases short, with 9 bases between. The CDR3 is made up of 12 amino acids. CDR3 coding DNA: TGTGCCAGCTTCCGGGAATACAATGAGCAGTTCTTC. This codes for CASFREYNEQFF.

The rearrangement uses TRBV2 and TRBJ1-2, with D uncertain. Germline lookup yields CDR1 SNHLY and CDR2 FYNNEI. CDR3 length equals 13 residues. The V and J ends lost 9 bases and 4 bases respectively, with 15 bases between them. CDR3 bases: TGTGCCAGTAGCGAGGACGCGGTCTATGGCTACACCTTC. Residues: CASSEDAVYGYTF.

The chain couples TRBV29-1 to TRBJ2-7, with 8 bases fitting TRBD1. The germline CDR1 and CDR2 sequences are SQVTM and ANQGSEA. CDR3 length: 15 amino acids. V gave up 1 base and J gave up 2 bases; unmatched junction bases: 7. The CDR3 nucleotides are TGCAGCGTTGAAGCCGTGACAGGGGACCCCTACGAGCAGTACTTC. Residues: CSVEAVTGDPYEQYF.

V usage is TRBV3-1 (or the pseudogene TRBV3-2) and J usage is TRBJ1-4, with D unclear. Trimming removed 4 bases from V and 8 bases from J, with 11 bases in between. The CDR3 loop spans 13 amino acids. Germline V gives CDR1 LGHDT, CDR2 YNNKEL (reference sequence). CDR3 bases: TGTGCCAGCAGCCCGCCGGAGCGAGAAAAACTGTTTTTT. Its translation is CASSPPEREKLFF.

In its sample, this clone was seen a few times. This chain joins TRBV29-1 and TRBJ2-1; 8 positions match TRBD1. Trimming cost V 1 base and J 7 bases; bases outside gene matches: 6. The V gene's germline CDR1 is SQVTM and CDR2 ANQGSEA. The CDR3 is 14 amino acids. CDR3 loop: CSVEGWTGRNEQFF. In DNA, the CDR3 is TGCAGCGTTGAAGGTTGGACAGGGCGGAATGAGCAGTTCTTC.

V and J are TRBV6-5 and TRBJ1-2; D may be TRBD1 (6 bases). This CDR3 has 14 amino acids. The ends were cut back, 6 bases at V and 5 bases at J, with 16 bases in the middle. Germline CDR1 MNHEY, CDR2 SVGAGI. CDR3 residues: CASSPDSSTYGYTF. CDR3 sequence (DNA): TGTGCCAGCAGCCCGGACAGCTCGACTTATGGCTACACCTTC.

The chain carries TRBV10-3 and TRBJ1-4, with 7 positions matching TRBD1. The length of the CDR3 is 13 residues. Trimming removed 9 bases from V and 5 bases from J; junction bases left unmatched: 6. Germline CDR1 is ENHRY and CDR2 is SYGVKD. The CDR3 loop reads CAIAGTENEKLFF. In DNA form, the CDR3 reads TGTGCCATTGCCGGGACAGAAAATGAAAAACTGTTTTTT.

The J gene is TRBJ2-7, the V gene TRBV10-3; 9 bases line up with TRBD1. Germline V gene data show CDR1 as ENHRY and CDR2 as SYGVKD. CDR3 length: 14 residues. The trim removed 7 bases at V and 3 bases at J, leaving 7 bases unmatched. The chain's CDR3 is CAIKGQGGGYEQYF. CDR3 DNA: TGTGCCATCAAGGGACAGGGTGGCGGCTACGAGCAGTACTTC.

The V gene is TRBV19, the J gene TRBJ2-4; TRBD2 might be the D (5 bases). Germline V gene lookup returns CDR1 LNHDA and CDR2 SQIVND (reference sequence). The CDR3 runs 15 residues. V lost 5 bases and J 3 bases, leaving 14 bases between the germline ends. The CDR3 is CASSRDVGHKNIQYF. As DNA, the CDR3 is TGTGCCAGTAGTCGGGATGTCGGGCACAAAAACATTCAGTACTTC.

This chain joins TRBV5-1 and TRBJ2-1, with TRBD1 matching over 7 bases. The V gene's germline CDR1 is SGHRS and CDR2 YFSETQ. CDR3 length: 16 residues. Trimming at V came to 4 bases and at J to 6 bases, leaving 13 bases not matched to a gene. In DNA form, the CDR3 reads TGCGCCAGCAGCCTAAGTAGGACAGGAGCCTCCAATGAGCAGTTCTTC. Encoded protein: CASSLSRTGASNEQFF.

The V call is TRBV30, the J call TRBJ2-7; 9 positions match TRBD2. The J segment lost 2 bases and the V segment lost 2 bases, leaving 10 bases of the junction unmatched. Per the germline V gene, CDR1 is GTSNPN and CDR2 is SVGIG (reference sequence). This CDR3 has 16 amino acids. For the CDR3, the DNA is TGTGCCTGGAGTCCCCTTAGCGGGAGTAGTACCTACGAGCAGTACTTC. It encodes CAWSPLSGSSTYEQYF.

The J gene is TRBJ2-3, the V gene TRBV20-1; 8 bases match TRBD1. Germline V CDR1 and CDR2: DFQATT, SNEGSKA (reference sequence). Losses at the gene ends were 3 bases for V and 3 bases for J; bases not matched to a gene: 8. The CDR3 loop spans 15 amino acids. The CDR3 protein is CSASKTGDGTDTQYF. DNA of the CDR3: TGCAGTGCTAGTAAGACAGGGGACGGAACAGATACGCAGTATTTT.

This rearrangement joins TRBV28 to TRBJ1-2, with 7 bases lining up with TRBD1. Unmatched junction bases numbered 14, after V lost 7 bases and J lost 3 bases. The CDR3 is 16 residues long. Per the germline V gene, CDR1 is MDHEN and CDR2 is SYDVKM. The CDR3 coding sequence is TGTGCCAGCAATCGACCACTGACAGGGACCCACTATGGCTACACCTTC. Translated, it gives CASNRPLTGTHYGYTF.

V gene TRBV9 combines with J gene TRBJ1-6; 7 nucleotides align to TRBD1. The CDR3 loop spans 15 amino acids. Germline V gene sequence: CDR1 SGDLS, CDR2 YYNGEE. V was pared by 3 bases and J by 7 bases, with 7 bases of the junction left unmatched. CDR3 sequence reads: CASSAQGQSNSPLHF. DNA of the CDR3: TGTGCCAGCAGCGCCCAGGGACAGAGCAATTCACCCCTCCACTTT.

V is TRBV7-3 and J is TRBJ1-1, with D possibly being TRBD1 (6 bases). Germline lookup yields CDR1 SGHTA and CDR2 FQGTGA. Trimming took off 5 bases at V and 4 bases at J, with 11 bases between the two ends. This CDR3 contains 13 residues. CDR3 sequence (DNA): TGTGCCAGCAGCCCAGGGGCCGGCACTGAAGCTTTCTTT. Residues: CASSPGAGTEAFF.

The chain uses TRBV7-9 and TRBJ2-3, with TRBD1 matching over 7 bases. Germline V gene lookup returns CDR1 SEHNR and CDR2 FQNEAQ (reference sequence). The CDR3 totals 15 residues. V lost 5 bases to trimming and J lost 2 bases; unmatched junction nucleotides: 7. The CDR3 DNA is TGTGCCAGCAGCACCCGACAGGGTTACACAGATACGCAGTATTTT. Residues: CASSTRQGYTDTQYF.

The genes are TRBV3-1 (or the pseudogene TRBV3-2) and TRBJ2-7, with 8 bases aligning to TRBD1. The CDR3 is made up of 16 amino acids. Germline CDR1 is LGHDT and CDR2 is YNNKEL (reference sequence). J was trimmed by 0 bases and V by 0 bases; bases with no gene match: 4. DNA for the CDR3: TGTGCCAGCAGCCAAGACTTGGGACAGGACTCCTACGAGCAGTACTTC. Amino acids: CASSQDLGQDSYEQYF.

The genes are TRBV6-5 and TRBJ2-1; possibly TRBD2 for D (5 bases). Germline CDR1 MNHEY, CDR2 SVGAGI. V was clipped by 5 bases and J by 0 bases, with 11 bases between them. The CDR3 covers 15 residues. For the CDR3, the DNA is TGTGCCAGCAGTCCTGCGGGTCGCTCCTACAATGAGCAGTTCTTC. This sequence encodes CASSPAGRSYNEQFF.

J is TRBJ1-3 and V is TRBV7-6; D is unclear. V was clipped by 0 bases and J by 0 bases, with 9 bases between them. Per germline, CDR1 SGHVS and CDR2 FNYEAQ. The CDR3 runs to 16 residues. The CDR3 spells CASSLAPGTSGNTIYF. CDR3 sequence (DNA): TGTGCCAGCAGCTTAGCCCCGGGAACCTCTGGAAACACCATATATTTT.

The chain has TRBV5-1 and TRBJ2-5; 7 bases map to TRBD2. Germline V gives CDR1 SGHRS, CDR2 YFSETQ. The CDR3 covers 15 residues. The V segment lost 0 bases and the J segment 3 bases; nucleotides outside the gene matches: 5. The CDR3 loop is CASSLGLAGEETQYF. The CDR3, as DNA: TGCGCCAGCAGCTTGGGGCTGGCGGGGGAAGAGACCCAGTACTTC. The variable domain in full, with the rest retrieved from reference TRBV5-1 and TRBJ2-5, is KAGVTQTPRYLIKTRGQQVTLSCSPISGHRSVSWYQQTPGQGLQFLFEYFSETQRNKGNFPGRFSGRQFSNSRSEMNVSTLELGDSALYLCASSLGLAGEETQYFGPGTRLLVL.

The V gene is TRBV7-6, the J gene TRBJ2-7, with 10 bases matching TRBD2. The V gene's germline CDR1 is SGHVS and CDR2 FNYEAQ. The CDR3 has 15 residues. V lost 5 bases and J lost 4; bases outside the gene matches: 8. CDR3 nucleotide sequence: TGTGCCAGCAGCAAACAGCGGGAGGGGGGATACGAGCAGTACTTC. Translating gives CASSKQREGGYEQYF.

The chain joins TRBV4-1 to TRBJ1-1; perhaps TRBD1 as D (6 bases). This CDR3 contains 15 residues. Germline loops: CDR1 MGHRA, CDR2 YSYEKL. Trimming removed 5 bases from V and 1 base from J, with 14 bases in between. DNA for the CDR3: TGCGCCAGCAGCGAACAGGGAGTGGGGAACACTGAAGCTTTCTTT. Its translation: CASSEQGVGNTEAFF.

The genes are TRBV5-5 and TRBJ1-2, with 7 nucleotides matching TRBD1. Germline trimming cut 0 bases from V and 2 bases from J; bases unmatched to any gene: 1. Germline CDR1 SGHKS, CDR2 YYEKEE (reference sequence). This CDR3 spans 14 amino acids. The CDR3 region is CASSLEQGNYGYTF. In nucleotides, the CDR3 is TGTGCCAGCAGCTTGGAACAGGGGAACTATGGCTACACCTTC.